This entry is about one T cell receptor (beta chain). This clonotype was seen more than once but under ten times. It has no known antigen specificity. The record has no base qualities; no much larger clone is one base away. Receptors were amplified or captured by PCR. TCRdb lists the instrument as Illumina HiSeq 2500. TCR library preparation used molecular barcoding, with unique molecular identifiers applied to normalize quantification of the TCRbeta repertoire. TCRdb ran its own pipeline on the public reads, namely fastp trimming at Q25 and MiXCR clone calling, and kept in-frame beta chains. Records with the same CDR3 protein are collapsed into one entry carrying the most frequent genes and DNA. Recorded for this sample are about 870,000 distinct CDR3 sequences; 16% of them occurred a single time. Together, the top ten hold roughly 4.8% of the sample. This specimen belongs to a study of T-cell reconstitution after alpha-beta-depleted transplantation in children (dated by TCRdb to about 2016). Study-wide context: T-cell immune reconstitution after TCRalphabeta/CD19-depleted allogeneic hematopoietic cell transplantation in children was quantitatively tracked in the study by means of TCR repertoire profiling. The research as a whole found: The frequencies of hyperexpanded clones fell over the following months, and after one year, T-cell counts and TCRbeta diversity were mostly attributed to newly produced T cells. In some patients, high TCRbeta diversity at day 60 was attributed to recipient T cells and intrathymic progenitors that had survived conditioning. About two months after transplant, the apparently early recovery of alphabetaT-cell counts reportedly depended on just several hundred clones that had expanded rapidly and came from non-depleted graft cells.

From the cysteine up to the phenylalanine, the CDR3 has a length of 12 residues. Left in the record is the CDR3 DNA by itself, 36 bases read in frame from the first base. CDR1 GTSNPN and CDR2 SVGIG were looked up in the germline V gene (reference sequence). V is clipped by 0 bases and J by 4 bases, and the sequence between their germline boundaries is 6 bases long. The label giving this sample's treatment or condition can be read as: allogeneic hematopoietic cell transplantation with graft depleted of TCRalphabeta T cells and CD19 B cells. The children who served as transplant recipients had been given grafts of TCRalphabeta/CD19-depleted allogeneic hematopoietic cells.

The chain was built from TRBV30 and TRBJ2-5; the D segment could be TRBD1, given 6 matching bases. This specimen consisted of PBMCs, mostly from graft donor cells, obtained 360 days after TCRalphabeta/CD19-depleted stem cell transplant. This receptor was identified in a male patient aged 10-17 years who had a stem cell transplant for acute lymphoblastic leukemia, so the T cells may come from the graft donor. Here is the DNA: TGTGCCTGGAGTGTACAGGGAGAGACCCAGTACTTC. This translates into CAWSVQGETQYF. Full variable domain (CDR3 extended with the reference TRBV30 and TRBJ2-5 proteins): SQTIHQWPATLVQPVGSPLSLECTVEGTSNPNLYWYRQAAGRGLQLLFYSVGIGQISSEVPQNLSASRPQDRQFILSSKKLLLSDSGFYLCAWSVQGETQYFGPGTRLLVL.